This entry describes one TCR beta chain. Likely a read error: the CDR3 ends without its conserved phenylalanine or tryptophan. The limits of the CDR3 on the DNA are not certain, so only TCRdb's listed CDR3 is given. One entry per CDR3 protein, called by TCRdb with MiXCR from the PCR reads. The table shows just over 15,000 distinct CDR3 sequences, with approximately 54% occurring only once. The record originates from a study of tumor-infiltrating lymphocytes in oesophageal squamous cell carcinoma. The CDR3 length is 18 residues, termini included. Germline V gene sequence: CDR1 SGHKS, CDR2 YYEKEE (reference sequence).

The chain links TRBV5-5 to TRBJ2-3; the table's D call TRBD1 went unverified against the DNA. Sequencing input: esophageal tumor tissue. The TCR sequence derives from a female donor with esophageal squamous cell carcinoma. The CDR3 here is CASSFGQGVYQETQYFGP.